The table lists the clone carrying this T cell receptor (beta chain) with a few counts. The CDR3 is made up of 15 amino acids. V lost 2 bases to trimming and J lost 4 bases; unmatched junction nucleotides: 6. CDR1 and CDR2 (germline): SGHVS, FNYEAQ. The data originate from a study of sequential checkpoint blockade in melanoma. Across the study: First-line arms were nivolumab then ipilimumab, or the reverse, randomized 1:1. After nivolumab or ipilimumab alone, about 22 patients had week-13 rebiopsies.

Only in-frame clones appear in the TCRdb table, and some are missing; sequencing was by immunoSEQ multiplex PCR. The data show about 100 clones, with about a fifth seen just once and under 30% held by the top ten. Noted treatment: randomized to nivolumab then ipilimumab (arm A) or the reverse (arm B). The chain employs TRBV7-6 and TRBJ2-3; 7 bases are a match to TRBD2. The TCR originated in a human donor with melanoma. This sample comprised tumor tissue (inferred from file names), obtained from a patient given nivolumab and ipilimumab in sequence. CDR3 in DNA: TGTGCCAGCAGCTTAATGGGGGGGTGGGCAGATACGCAGTATTTT. Translated, it gives CASSLMGGWADTQYF.